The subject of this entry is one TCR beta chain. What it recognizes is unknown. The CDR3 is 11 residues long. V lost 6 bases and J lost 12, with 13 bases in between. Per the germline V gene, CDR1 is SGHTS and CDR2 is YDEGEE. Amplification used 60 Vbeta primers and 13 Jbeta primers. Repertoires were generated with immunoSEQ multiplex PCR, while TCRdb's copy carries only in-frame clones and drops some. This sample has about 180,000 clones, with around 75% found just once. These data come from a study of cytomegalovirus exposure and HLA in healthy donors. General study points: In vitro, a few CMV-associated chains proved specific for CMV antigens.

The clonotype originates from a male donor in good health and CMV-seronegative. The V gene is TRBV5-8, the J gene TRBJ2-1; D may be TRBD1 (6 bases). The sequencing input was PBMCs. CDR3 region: CASTSGTPQFF. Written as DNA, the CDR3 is TGTGCCAGCACCTCGGGGACACCGCAGTTCTTC.